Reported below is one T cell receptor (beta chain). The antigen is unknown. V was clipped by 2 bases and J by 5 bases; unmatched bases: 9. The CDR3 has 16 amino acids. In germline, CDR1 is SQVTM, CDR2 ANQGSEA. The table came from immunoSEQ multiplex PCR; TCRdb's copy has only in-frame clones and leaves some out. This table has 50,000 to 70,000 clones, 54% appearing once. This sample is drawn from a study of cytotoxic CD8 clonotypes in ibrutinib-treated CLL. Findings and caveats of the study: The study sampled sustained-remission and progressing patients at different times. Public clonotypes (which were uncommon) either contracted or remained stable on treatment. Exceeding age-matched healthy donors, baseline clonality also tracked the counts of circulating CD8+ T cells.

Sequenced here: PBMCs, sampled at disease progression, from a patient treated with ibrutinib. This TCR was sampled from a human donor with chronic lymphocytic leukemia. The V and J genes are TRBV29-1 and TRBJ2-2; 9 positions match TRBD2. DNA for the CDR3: TGCAGCGTTGAAAAGCGGGGGGCCTCAAAAACCGGGGAGCTGTTTTTT. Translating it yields CSVEKRGASKTGELFF.